These 6 T cell receptor beta chains originate from one sample sequenced in a study of graft-versus-host responses after intestinal transplantation. The authors processed graft tissue to release intraepithelial and lamina propria lymphocytes. The data were produced by immunoSEQ multiplex PCR, yet TCRdb's version contains in-frame clones alone and is incomplete. The data show about 29,000 clones, over 60% seen once. The sample was ileum tissue, taken 98 days after intestinal transplantation. The origin of the receptors is a human patient who received an intestinal transplant, so some T cells may come from the graft donor.

V gene TRBV27 combines with J gene TRBJ2-7; D is uncertain. The germline V gene encodes CDR1 MNHEY and CDR2 SMNVEV (reference sequence). This CDR3 region has 11 residues. V was clipped by 6 bases and J by 7 bases, with 10 bases between them. The CDR3 reads CASRGRGEQYF. In DNA form, the CDR3 reads TGTGCCAGCAGGGGAAGAGGTGAGCAGTACTTC.

The chain carries TRBV5-1 and TRBJ2-3, with D perhaps TRBD1 (6 bases). Trimming stripped 2 bases from V and 0 bases from J, with 7 bases between. This CDR3 has 14 amino acids. Germline V CDR1 and CDR2: SGHRS, YFSETQ. CDR3 DNA sequence: TGCGCCAGCAGCTTCGGACAGAGCACAGATACGCAGTATTTT. Translation gives CASSFGQSTDTQYF.

V usage is TRBV14 and J usage is TRBJ2-5; D is uncertain. The germline V and J ends were trimmed by 4 bases and 2 bases, with 5 bases remaining between them. This CDR3 contains 12 residues. CDR1 is SGHDN, CDR2 FVKESK, per germline. The DNA for the CDR3 is TGTGCCAGCAGCCGATATCAAGAGACCCAGTACTTC. This gives the protein CASSRYQETQYF.

The rearrangement uses TRBV15 and TRBJ2-5; 8 nucleotides match TRBD2. The germline V gene encodes CDR1 LNHNV and CDR2 YYDKDF (reference sequence). This CDR3 comprises 15 residues. The trim removed 0 bases at V and 5 bases at J, leaving 5 bases unmatched. CDR3 in amino acids: CATSRDGGGRETQYF. The CDR3 DNA reads as TGTGCCACCAGCAGAGACGGCGGGGGGCGGGAGACCCAGTACTTC.

The chain links TRBV7-2 to TRBJ1-4; TRBD1 aligns across 7 bases. After removal of 3 bases from V and 4 bases from J, the junction contained 8 bases not matched to a gene. CDR1 SGHTA and CDR2 FQGNSA come from the germline V gene. This CDR3 contains 16 residues. Here the CDR3 DNA reads TGTGCCAGCAGCTTTTACTCAGGGGGGATTAATGAAAAACTGTTTTTT. Translating gives CASSFYSGGINEKLFF. Using reference TRBV7-2 and TRBJ1-4 for the parts outside the CDR3, the full variable domain is GAGVSQSPSNKVTEKGKDVELRCDPISGHTALYWYRQSLGQGLEFLIYFQGNSAPDKSGLPSDRFSAERTGGSVSTLTIQRTQQEDSAVYLCASSFYSGGINEKLFFGSGTQLSVL.

V is TRBV29-1 and J is TRBJ1-1; no firm D call. This CDR3 spans 13 amino acids. CDR1 and CDR2 from the germline V gene are SQVTM and ANQGSEA. Trimming stripped 4 bases from V and 5 bases from J, with 14 bases between. Here the CDR3 reads CSVGVRGRTEAFF. The CDR3 coding sequence is TGCAGCGTTGGAGTTCGTGGCCGGACTGAAGCTTTCTTT. Filled out from reference TRBV29-1 and TRBJ1-1, the complete variable domain reads SAVISQKPSRDICQRGTSLTIQCQVDSQVTMMFWYRQQPGQSLTLIATANQGSEATYESGFVIDKFPISRPNLTFSTLTVSNMSPEDSSIYLCSVGVRGRTEAFFGQGTRLTVV.